Listed here is a single T cell receptor beta chain. This specimen belongs to a study of T cell responses to AZD1222 COVID-19 vaccine. The V gene's germline CDR1 is SGHKS and CDR2 YYEKEE (reference sequence). The CDR3 runs 13 residues. V lost 2 bases and J 3 bases, leaving 8 bases between the germline ends. Repertoires were generated with immunoSEQ multiplex PCR, while TCRdb's copy carries only in-frame clones and drops some. The sample records around 140,000 clones, 93% being singletons. The J gene is TRBJ1-1, the V gene TRBV5-5, with D possibly TRBD1 on 5 matching bases. The clonotype comes from an adult in good health. The sample here was peripheral blood, taken on day 0 of AZD1222 vaccination. CDR3 sequence reads: CASSLIGDTEAFF. CDR3 DNA sequence: TGTGCCAGCAGCTTAATAGGGGACACTGAAGCTTTCTTT.